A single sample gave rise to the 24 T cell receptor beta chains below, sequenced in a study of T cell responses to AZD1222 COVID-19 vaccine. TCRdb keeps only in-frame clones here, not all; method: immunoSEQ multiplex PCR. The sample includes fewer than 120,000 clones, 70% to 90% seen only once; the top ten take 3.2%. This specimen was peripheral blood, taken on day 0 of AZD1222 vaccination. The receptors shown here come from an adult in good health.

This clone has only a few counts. CDR3 nucleotides: TGTGCCAGCAGCCTGTCGAATACGGGCGCCGGGGAGCTGTTTTTT. Its protein product is CASSLSNTGAGELFF. The chain employs TRBV7-9 and TRBJ2-2, with unresolved D. The V end was cut by 5 bases, the J end by 6 bases, with 16 bases between. Per germline, CDR1 SEHNR and CDR2 FQNEAQ (reference sequence). CDR3 size: 15 residues.

In DNA form, the CDR3 reads TGTGCCAGCAGCCAAGAGCATAAACATGGCGAGACCCAGTACTTC. Encoded protein: CASSQEHKHGETQYF. This rearrangement joins TRBV14 to TRBJ2-5; D unresolved. CDR1 and CDR2 from the germline V gene are SGHDN and FVKESK. V lost 0 bases to trimming and J lost 5 bases, with 13 bases between them. The length of the CDR3 is 15 residues.

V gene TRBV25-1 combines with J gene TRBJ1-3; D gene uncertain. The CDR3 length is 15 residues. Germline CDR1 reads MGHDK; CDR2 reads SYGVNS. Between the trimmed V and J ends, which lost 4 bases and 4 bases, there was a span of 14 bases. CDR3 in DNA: TGTGCCAGCAGTGGGCGGTGGGGTATCGGAAACACCATATATTTT. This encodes CASSGRWGIGNTIYF.

This CDR3 is CAICRGGRDTQYF. CDR3 bases: TGTGCCATCTGTCGGGGGGGCAGAGATACGCAGTATTTT. V usage is TRBV28 and J usage is TRBJ2-3, with TRBD2 matching 8 bases. Germline assignment: CDR1 MDHEN and CDR2 SYDVKM. The CDR3 totals 13 residues. V dropped 10 bases and J dropped 5; count of bases not matched to a gene: 8.

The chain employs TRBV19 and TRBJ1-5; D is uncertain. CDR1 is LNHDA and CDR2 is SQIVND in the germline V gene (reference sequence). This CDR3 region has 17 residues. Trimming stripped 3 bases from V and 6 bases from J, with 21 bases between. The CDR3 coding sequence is TGTGCCAGTAGTATCCCCTTAGGTCCCTACCGGGCTCAGCCCCAGCATTTT. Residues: CASSIPLGPYRAQPQHF.

CDR3 coding DNA: TGTGCCAGCTCCATTGGACAGGGCTACGAGCAGTACTTC. Translation: CASSIGQGYEQYF. The rearrangement links TRBV18 to TRBJ2-7; 8 nucleotides line up with TRBD1. The CDR3 runs to 13 residues. Germline lookup yields CDR1 KGHSH and CDR2 LQKENI. V lost 6 bases to trimming and J lost 3 bases; unmatched junction nucleotides: 4.

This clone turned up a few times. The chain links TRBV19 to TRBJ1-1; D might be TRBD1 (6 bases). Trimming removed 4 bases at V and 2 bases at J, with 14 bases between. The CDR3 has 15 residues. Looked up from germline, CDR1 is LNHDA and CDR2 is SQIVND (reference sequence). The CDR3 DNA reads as TGTGCCAGTAGTAGGGGACACGAAGTTAACACTGAAGCTTTCTTT. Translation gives CASSRGHEVNTEAFF.

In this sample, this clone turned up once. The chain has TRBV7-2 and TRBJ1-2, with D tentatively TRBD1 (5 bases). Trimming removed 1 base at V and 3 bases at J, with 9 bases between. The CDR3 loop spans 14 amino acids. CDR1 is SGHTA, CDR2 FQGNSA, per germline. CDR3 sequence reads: CASSLDRRDYGYTF. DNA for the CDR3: TGTGCCAGCAGCTTAGACAGGCGGGACTATGGCTACACCTTC.

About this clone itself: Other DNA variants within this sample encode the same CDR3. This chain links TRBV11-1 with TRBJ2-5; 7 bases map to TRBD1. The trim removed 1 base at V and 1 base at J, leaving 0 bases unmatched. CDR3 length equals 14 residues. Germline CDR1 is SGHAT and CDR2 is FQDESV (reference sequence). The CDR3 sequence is CASSLGQGQETQYF. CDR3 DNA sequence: TGTGCCAGCAGCTTAGGACAGGGCCAAGAGACCCAGTACTTC. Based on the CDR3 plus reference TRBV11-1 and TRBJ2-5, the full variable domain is EAEVAQSPRYKITEKSQAVAFWCDPISGHATLYWYRQILGQGPELLVQFQDESVVDDSQLPKDRFSAERLKGVDSTLKIQPAELGDSAMYLCASSLGQGQETQYFGPGTRLLVL.

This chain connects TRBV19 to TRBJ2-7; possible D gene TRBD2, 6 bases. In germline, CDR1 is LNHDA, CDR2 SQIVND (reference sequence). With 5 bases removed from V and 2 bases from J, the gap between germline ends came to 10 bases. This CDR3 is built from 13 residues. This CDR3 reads CASSLTGAYEQYF. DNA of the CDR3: TGTGCCAGTAGTCTTACGGGGGCCTACGAGCAGTACTTC.

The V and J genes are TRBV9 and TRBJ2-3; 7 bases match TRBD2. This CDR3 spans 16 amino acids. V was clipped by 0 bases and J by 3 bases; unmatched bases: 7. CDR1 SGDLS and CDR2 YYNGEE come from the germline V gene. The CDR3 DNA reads TGTGCCAGCAGCGTAGAATCGGGAGGTCTGACAGATACGCAGTATTTT. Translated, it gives CASSVESGGLTDTQYF.

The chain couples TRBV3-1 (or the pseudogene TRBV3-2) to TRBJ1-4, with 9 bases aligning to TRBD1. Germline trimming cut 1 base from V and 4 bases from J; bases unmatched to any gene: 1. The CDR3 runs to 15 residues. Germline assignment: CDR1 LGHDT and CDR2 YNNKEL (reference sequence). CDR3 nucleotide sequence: TGTGCCAGCAGCCAAGGGACAGGGGTTAATGAAAAACTGTTTTTT. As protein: CASSQGTGVNEKLFF.

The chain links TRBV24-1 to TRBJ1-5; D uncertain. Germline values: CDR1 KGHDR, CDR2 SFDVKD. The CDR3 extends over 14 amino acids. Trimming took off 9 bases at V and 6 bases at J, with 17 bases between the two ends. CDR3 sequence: CATPLPAWGQPQHF. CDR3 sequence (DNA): TGTGCCACCCCCTTACCCGCTTGGGGTCAGCCCCAGCATTTT.

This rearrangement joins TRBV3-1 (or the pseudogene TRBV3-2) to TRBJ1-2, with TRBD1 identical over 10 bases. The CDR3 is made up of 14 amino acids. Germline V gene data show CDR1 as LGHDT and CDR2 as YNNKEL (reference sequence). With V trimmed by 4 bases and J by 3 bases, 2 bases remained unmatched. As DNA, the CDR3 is TGTGCCAGCAGCCCGGGACAGGGGTACTATGGCTACACCTTC. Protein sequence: CASSPGQGYYGYTF.

The DNA of the CDR3 is TGCAGTGCTAGTCCGACAGGGGGCAGGACAGATACGCAGTATTTT. Translated: CSASPTGGRTDTQYF. The V and J genes are TRBV20-1 and TRBJ2-3; TRBD1 matches at 10 bases. Germline CDR1 reads DFQATT; CDR2 reads SNEGSKA (reference sequence). This CDR3 spans 15 amino acids. Trimming at V came to 3 bases and at J to 3 bases, leaving 6 bases not matched to a gene.

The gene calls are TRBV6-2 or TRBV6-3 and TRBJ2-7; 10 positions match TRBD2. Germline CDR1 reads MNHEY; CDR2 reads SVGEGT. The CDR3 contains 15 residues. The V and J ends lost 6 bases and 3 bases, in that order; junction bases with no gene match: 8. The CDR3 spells CASSSPGLAIYEQYF. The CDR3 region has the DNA TGTGCCAGCAGCTCCCCGGGACTAGCGATCTACGAGCAGTACTTC.

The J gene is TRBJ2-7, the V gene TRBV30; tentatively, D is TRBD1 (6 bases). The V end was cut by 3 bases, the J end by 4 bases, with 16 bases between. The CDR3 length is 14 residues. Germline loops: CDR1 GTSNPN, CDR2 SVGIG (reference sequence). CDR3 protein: CAWRDRTVMYEQYF. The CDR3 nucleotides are TGTGCCTGGAGAGACAGGACAGTTATGTACGAGCAGTACTTC.

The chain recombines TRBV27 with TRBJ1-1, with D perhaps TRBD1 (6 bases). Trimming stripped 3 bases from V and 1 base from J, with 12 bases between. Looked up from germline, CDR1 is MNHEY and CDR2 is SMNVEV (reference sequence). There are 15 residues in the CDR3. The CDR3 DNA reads TGTGCCAGCAGTTTCGACGACAGGCCGAACACTGAAGCTTTCTTT. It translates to CASSFDDRPNTEAFF.

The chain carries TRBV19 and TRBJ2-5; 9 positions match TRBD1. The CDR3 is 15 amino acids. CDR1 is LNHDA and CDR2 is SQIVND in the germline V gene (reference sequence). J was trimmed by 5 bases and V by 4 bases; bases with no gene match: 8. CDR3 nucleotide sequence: TGTGCCAGTAGTAGGGACAGGGTAACGATGGAGACCCAGTACTTC. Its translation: CASSRDRVTMETQYF. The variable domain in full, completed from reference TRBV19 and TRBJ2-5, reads DGGITQSPKYLFRKEGQNVTLSCEQNLNHDAMYWYRQDPGQGLRLIYYSQIVNDFQKGDIAEGYSVSREKKESFPLTVTSAQKNPTAFYLCASSRDRVTMETQYFGPGTRLLVL.

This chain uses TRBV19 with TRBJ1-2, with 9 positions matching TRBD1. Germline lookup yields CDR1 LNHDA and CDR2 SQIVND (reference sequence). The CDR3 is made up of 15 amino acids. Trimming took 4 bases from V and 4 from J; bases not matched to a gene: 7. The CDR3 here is CASSRRQGEFYGYTF. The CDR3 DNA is TGTGCCAGTAGTAGAAGACAGGGGGAGTTCTATGGCTACACCTTC. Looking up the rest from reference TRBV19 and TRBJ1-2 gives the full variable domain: DGGITQSPKYLFRKEGQNVTLSCEQNLNHDAMYWYRQDPGQGLRLIYYSQIVNDFQKGDIAEGYSVSREKKESFPLTVTSAQKNPTAFYLCASSRRQGEFYGYTFGSGTRLTVV.

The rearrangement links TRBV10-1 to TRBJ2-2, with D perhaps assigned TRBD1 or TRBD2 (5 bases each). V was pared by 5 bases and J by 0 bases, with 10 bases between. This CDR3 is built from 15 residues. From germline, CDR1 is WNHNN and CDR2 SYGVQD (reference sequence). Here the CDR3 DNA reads TGCGCCAGCAGTCGGGACGCGGCGAACACCGGGGAGCTGTTTTTT. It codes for CASSRDAANTGELFF.

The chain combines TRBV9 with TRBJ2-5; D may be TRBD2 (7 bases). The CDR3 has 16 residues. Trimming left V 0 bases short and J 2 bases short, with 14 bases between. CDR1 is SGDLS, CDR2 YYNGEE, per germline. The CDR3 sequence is CASSVDIGGLQETQYF. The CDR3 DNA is TGTGCCAGCAGCGTAGATATCGGGGGGCTTCAAGAGACCCAGTACTTC.

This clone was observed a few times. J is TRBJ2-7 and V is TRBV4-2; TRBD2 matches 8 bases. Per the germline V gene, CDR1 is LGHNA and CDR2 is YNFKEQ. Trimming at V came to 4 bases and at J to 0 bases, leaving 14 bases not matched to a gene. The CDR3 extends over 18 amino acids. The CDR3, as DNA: TGTGCCAGCAGCCCCTCGGTTCGGGCTAGCGGGTACTCCTACGAGCAGTACTTC. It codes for CASSPSVRASGYSYEQYF.

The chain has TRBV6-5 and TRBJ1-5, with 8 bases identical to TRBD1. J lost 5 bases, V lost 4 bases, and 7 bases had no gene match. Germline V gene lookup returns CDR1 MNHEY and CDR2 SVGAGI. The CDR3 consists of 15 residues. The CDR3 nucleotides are TGTGCCAGCAGTTTGGACAGGGTTGGGCATCAGCCCCAGCATTTT. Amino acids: CASSLDRVGHQPQHF.